This T cell receptor (beta chain) comes out of a study of HIV-infected patients and healthy controls. Germline-derived CDR1 and CDR2 are MNHEY and SVGAGI. V lost 6 bases to trimming and J lost 4 bases; unmatched junction nucleotides: 9. The CDR3 runs 15 residues. Follow-up blood was drawn about 14 weeks, roughly three months, after antiretroviral therapy began. All unsorted peripheral T cells were captured because whole blood was used without fractionation. This clonotype was seen repeatedly, ten times or more. Its antigen is not identified. Reverse transcription used approximately 500 ng RNA and constant-region primers for alpha and beta. Separate chain-specific third strand synthesis with multiplexing indices produced the alpha and beta libraries. TCRdb passed the 5' RACE reads through MiXCR, listing each CDR3 protein once. The profile shows about 6,600 distinct CDR3 sequences, about 8.6% of them singletons.

Study-wide results and limits: HIV-infected patients shared fewer CDR3 sequences between individuals than healthy controls.

The V call is TRBV6-5, the J call TRBJ2-1; 7 bases map to TRBD2. The input for sequencing was blood, taken during antiretroviral therapy. This TCR was sampled from an adult with HIV infection. CDR3 DNA: TGTGCCAGCAGCGCCACCACGGGGGGTTACAATGAGCAGTTCTTC. Its translation: CASSATTGGYNEQFF.